This T cell receptor beta chain is drawn from a study of T cell repertoires in aging, cancer and after chemotherapy. On the study more broadly: Around 8.8 million TCR reads made up the full dataset.

Amplification of TCR beta used genomic DNA extracted from peripheral blood. A mixed TRB-A/B primer pool amplified rearranged TRB by multiplex touch-down PCR. MiXCR, run by TCRdb on the multiplex PCR reads, gives a single entry per CDR3 protein. The sample carries about 12,000 distinct CDR3 sequences, approximately 30% recorded once. The CDR3 runs 14 residues. The V gene's germline CDR1 is MNHEY and CDR2 SVGAGI. With 5 bases removed from V and 2 bases from J, the gap between germline ends came to 12 bases. This sequence joins TRBV6-5 and TRBJ1-2; TRBD1 might be the D (5 bases). The sequencing input was blood. The receptor's source is a human donor in good health. The donor label of this sample is uncertain. CDR3 nucleotide sequence: TGTGCCAGCAGTAGACAGACACTCAACTATGGCTACACCTTC. Protein: CASSRQTLNYGYTF.